Following are 32 T cell receptor beta chains from one sample sequenced in a study of shared clonotypes between healthy human individuals. Clones were read by immunoSEQ multiplex PCR, and TCRdb kept only the in-frame ones, dropping some. This repertoire shows around 180,000 clones, 85% to 95% found once; its top ten account for more than 0.06%. The source material was naive CD4+ T cells sorted from blood. Described subset: CD45RA+ positively selected. These receptors all stem from a woman aged 30 to 39 in good health.

The gene calls are TRBV6-5 and TRBJ2-7; 7 bases are shared with TRBD1. With 9 bases clipped from V and 4 bases from J, the junction kept 12 bases outside the gene matches. This CDR3 region has 14 residues. The germline V gene has CDR1 MNHEY and CDR2 SVGAGI. CDR3 protein: CASKLGQEGYEQYF. CDR3 DNA: TGTGCCAGTAAATTAGGACAGGAAGGGTACGAGCAGTACTTC.

V is TRBV11-2 and J is TRBJ2-7; no reliable D call. The CDR3 is made up of 16 amino acids. Trimming removed 3 bases at V and 2 bases at J, with 17 bases between. Germline V lookup: CDR1 SGHAT, CDR2 FQNNGV. The CDR3 here is CASSFRWLWATYEQYF. CDR3 nucleotides: TGTGCCAGCAGCTTCCGATGGCTCTGGGCCACCTACGAGCAGTACTTC.

The chain links TRBV18 to TRBJ1-1; D ambiguous. CDR1 and CDR2 (germline): KGHSH, LQKENI. The germline V and J ends were trimmed by 4 bases and 4 bases, with 10 bases remaining between them. The CDR3 runs 13 residues. The DNA for the CDR3 is TGTGCCAGCTCACTCCGAGGGCGCACTGAAGCTTTCTTT. It is translated as CASSLRGRTEAFF.

This sequence joins TRBV19 and TRBJ1-3; D is unresolved. Germline V gene lookup returns CDR1 LNHDA and CDR2 SQIVND (reference sequence). The V end lost 1 base, the J end lost 7 bases, and 8 bases lay between the germline ends. CDR3 length: 13 residues. The CDR3 region is CASSIGRENTIYF. CDR3 nucleotide sequence: TGTGCCAGTAGTATAGGACGGGAGAACACCATATATTTT.

The chain couples TRBV5-1 to TRBJ2-2, with TRBD2 matching 10 bases. The J segment lost 1 base and the V segment lost 2 bases, leaving 2 bases of the junction unmatched. Germline V gene sequence: CDR1 SGHRS, CDR2 YFSETQ. The CDR3 contains 16 residues. The CDR3 nucleotides read TGCGCCAGCAGCTTCCTAGCGGGGGAGAACACCGGGGAGCTGTTTTTT. Its translation: CASSFLAGENTGELFF.

This chain joins TRBV13 and TRBJ1-2, with D possibly TRBD1 on 5 matching bases. Trimming stripped 5 bases from V and 3 bases from J, with 16 bases between. Germline assignment: CDR1 PRHDT and CDR2 FYEKMQ (reference sequence). The CDR3 is 15 amino acids. Here the CDR3 DNA reads TGTGCCAGCAGCGCCTCGCAGGGACGGGACTATGGCTACACCTTC. Amino acids: CASSASQGRDYGYTF.

The chain uses TRBV18 and TRBJ2-2; 9 nucleotides line up with TRBD1. The CDR3 spans 16 residues. V trimming: 0 bases; J trimming: 1 base; junction bases outside the gene matches: 0. Looked up from germline, CDR1 is KGHSH and CDR2 is LQKENI. The CDR3 DNA reads as TGTGCCAGCTCACCACCGGGACAGGGGAACACCGGGGAGCTGTTTTTT. It specifies CASSPPGQGNTGELFF.

The V gene is TRBV11-2, the J gene TRBJ2-3, with unresolved D. Germline V gives CDR1 SGHAT, CDR2 FQNNGV. Trimming left V 7 bases short and J 6 bases short, with 17 bases between. This CDR3 contains 14 residues. The CDR3 bases are TGTGCCAGCACCGCCAACTTGGGGTCTGATACGCAGTATTTT. This encodes CASTANLGSDTQYF.

V is TRBV23-1 and J is TRBJ2-7; TRBD2 matches 14 bases. TRBV23-1 is assigned to the ORF class and has an uncertain function. J gave up 7 bases and V 8 bases, and 10 bases lay outside the gene matches. The CDR3 sequence is 15 residues long. CDR3 in amino acids: CASAGLAGASGEQYF. The CDR3, as DNA: TGCGCCAGCGCGGGACTAGCGGGAGCTTCGGGAGAGCAGTACTTC.

The V gene is TRBV9, the J gene TRBJ1-3; D possibly corresponds to TRBD1 (5 bases). The CDR3 loop spans 15 amino acids. The germline V gene has CDR1 SGDLS and CDR2 YYNGEE. Trimming shortened V by 3 bases and J by 1 base, and 11 bases separated the two germline ends. The CDR3 loop reads CASSGYRNSGNTIYF. The DNA for the CDR3 is TGTGCCAGCAGCGGTTACAGGAATTCTGGAAACACCATATATTTT.

The V call is TRBV4-1, the J call TRBJ2-1, with a possible D match to TRBD2 (6 bases). Germline V lookup: CDR1 MGHRA, CDR2 YSYEKL. This CDR3 region has 17 residues. The V gene lost 0 bases and the J gene lost 3 bases, with 15 bases spanning the gap. CDR3 sequence (DNA): TGCGCCAGCAGCCAAGATCTGGTAGCGGTGGGCTACAATGAGCAGTTCTTC. It specifies CASSQDLVAVGYNEQFF.

The V call is TRBV5-1, the J call TRBJ2-2; a possible D gene is TRBD2 (6 bases). Trimming took off 0 bases at V and 4 bases at J, with 10 bases between the two ends. The CDR3 extends over 15 amino acids. Germline CDR1 is SGHRS and CDR2 is YFSETQ. The CDR3 sequence is CASSLAPGGTGELFF. The CDR3, as DNA: TGCGCCAGCAGCTTGGCCCCCGGGGGCACCGGGGAGCTGTTTTTT.

This clone showed up just once. V and J are TRBV2 and TRBJ2-6; D is perhaps TRBD2 (5 bases). V was trimmed by 7 bases and J by 2 bases, leaving 15 bases between them. CDR1 and CDR2 from the germline V gene are SNHLY and FYNNEI. The CDR3 spans 16 residues. As DNA, the CDR3 is TGTGCCAGCAATCGAGGAGAGGGAGCTGGGGCCAACGTCCTGACTTTC. This gives the protein CASNRGEGAGANVLTF.

The rearrangement uses TRBV5-1 and TRBJ2-5; the D call may be TRBD1 or TRBD2 (5 bases each). The J call could be wrong; TRBJ2-7 is a better fit for the DNA end. The CDR3 spans 14 residues. Germline CDR1 is SGHRS and CDR2 is YFSETQ. The CDR3 protein is CASSRGRSGYEQYF. The CDR3 DNA reads as TGCGCCAGCAGCAGGGGACGGTCCGGGTACGAGCAGTACTTC.

The rearrangement joins TRBV5-5 to TRBJ2-1; tentative D call: TRBD2 (5 bases). Trimming shortened V by 0 bases and J by 3 bases, and 7 bases separated the two germline ends. The CDR3 consists of 14 residues. The germline V gene encodes CDR1 SGHKS and CDR2 YYEKEE (reference sequence). CDR3 protein: CASSLGSVYNEQFF. The CDR3 DNA sequence: TGTGCCAGCAGCTTGGGTAGCGTCTACAATGAGCAGTTCTTC.

The chain joins TRBV28 to TRBJ1-4, with D tentatively TRBD1 (6 bases). V lost 4 bases, J lost 11 bases, and 8 bases lay in between. The CDR3 totals 11 residues. Germline loops: CDR1 MDHEN, CDR2 SYDVKM. The DNA for the CDR3 is TGTGCCAGCAGTTACAGGGTTAAACTGTTTTTT. This gives the protein CASSYRVKLFF. The variable domain in full, with the rest retrieved from reference TRBV28 and TRBJ1-4, is DVKVTQSSRYLVKRTGEKVFLECVQDMDHENMFWYRQDPGLGLRLIYFSYDVKMKEKGDIPEGYSVSREKKERFSLILESASTNQTSMYLCASSYRVKLFFGSGTQLSVL.

V usage is TRBV2 and J usage is TRBJ1-4; the match to TRBD1 covers 7 bases. Losses at the gene ends were 6 bases for V and 3 bases for J; bases not matched to a gene: 1. CDR1 and CDR2 from the germline V gene are SNHLY and FYNNEI. The CDR3 sequence is 13 residues long. The CDR3 region is CASRTGSNEKLFF. In DNA form, the CDR3 reads TGTGCCAGCAGGACAGGGTCTAATGAAAAACTGTTTTTT. The entire variable domain, with the rest obtained from reference TRBV2 and TRBJ1-4, is as follows: EPEVTQTPSHQVTQMGQEVILRCVPISNHLYFYWYRQILGQKVEFLVSFYNNEISEKSEIFDDQFSVERPDGSNFTLKIRSTKLEDSAMYFCASRTGSNEKLFFGSGTQLSVL.

This chain uses TRBV6-1 with TRBJ1-1; unclear D gene. The CDR3 covers 14 residues. CDR1 is MNHNS, CDR2 SASEGT, per germline. V was shortened by 5 bases and J by 1 base, with 11 bases between the two germline ends. This CDR3 reads CASSPVSQNTEAFF. Here the CDR3 DNA reads TGTGCCAGCAGTCCTGTCTCGCAGAACACTGAAGCTTTCTTT.

The J gene is TRBJ1-3, the V gene TRBV28; D is possibly TRBD1 (6 bases). Germline V gives CDR1 MDHEN, CDR2 SYDVKM. This CDR3 has 15 residues. V was pared by 6 bases and J by 2 bases, with 14 bases between. In DNA, the CDR3 is TGTGCCAGCAGCGCGCGGGGGGCCCCTGGAAACACCATATATTTT. This sequence encodes CASSARGAPGNTIYF.

This clone showed up just once. V gene TRBV28 combines with J gene TRBJ2-5; TRBD1 aligns across 8 bases. TRBJ2-7 matches the DNA end more closely, so the J call is doubtful. This CDR3 is built from 17 residues. Germline-derived CDR1 and CDR2 are MDHEN and SYDVKM. Here the CDR3 DNA reads TGTGCCAGCAGCTACCCTTGGACAGGGATGGGCTCCTACGAGCAGTACTTC. This sequence encodes CASSYPWTGMGSYEQYF.

The chain recombines TRBV19 with TRBJ1-1; D not certain. The CDR3 contains 11 residues. Germline CDR1 and CDR2: LNHDA and SQIVND (reference sequence). The DNA of the CDR3 is TGTGCAAGAGACCGCCGCTCTGAAGCTTTCTTT. Translation gives CARDRRSEAFF. Combining the CDR3 with reference TRBV19 and TRBJ1-1 gives the whole variable domain DGGITQSPKYLFRKEGQNVTLSCEQNLNHDAMYWYRQDPGQGLRLIYYSQIVNDFQKGDIAEGYSVSREKKESFPLTVTSAQKNPTAFYLCARDRRSEAFFGQGTRLTVV.

The chain recombines TRBV5-1 with TRBJ2-3; D is perhaps TRBD2 (7 bases). V shed 1 base and J shed 4 bases, with 16 bases lying between them. The CDR3 covers 16 residues. The V gene's germline CDR1 is SGHRS and CDR2 YFSETQ. The CDR3 reads CASSLRLDGGPDTQYF. CDR3 bases: TGCGCCAGCAGCTTGAGGTTGGACGGGGGGCCAGATACGCAGTATTTT.

CDR3 DNA sequence: TGTGCCAGTAGTTTCGGAAGGGGGCGCGACACTGAAGCTTTCTTT. Translated, it gives CASSFGRGRDTEAFF. The rearrangement joins TRBV19 to TRBJ1-1; 7 bases line up with TRBD1. The CDR3 loop spans 15 amino acids. CDR1 LNHDA and CDR2 SQIVND come from the germline V gene (reference sequence). V was clipped by 5 bases and J by 3 bases; unmatched bases: 9.

This clone was found a few times. The chain couples TRBV7-8 to TRBJ2-7; TRBD2 might be the D (5 bases). Germline V lookup: CDR1 SGHVS, CDR2 FQNEAQ. There are 13 residues in the CDR3. V was clipped by 3 bases and J by 2 bases, with 8 bases between them. CDR3 nucleotide sequence: TGTGCCAGCAGCTTCGGACTTGCCTACGAGCAGTACTTC. Protein: CASSFGLAYEQYF.

V usage is TRBV7-9 and J usage is TRBJ2-7; the match to TRBD1 covers 11 bases. The CDR3 has 14 residues. J gave up 4 bases and V 6 bases, and 5 bases lay outside the gene matches. The germline V gene has CDR1 SEHNR and CDR2 FQNEAQ (reference sequence). In DNA, the CDR3 is TGTGCCAGCAGTAAAAGGGACAGGGGGTACGAGCAGTACTTC. It encodes CASSKRDRGYEQYF.

The rearrangement joins TRBV28 to TRBJ1-2, with D hard to call. CDR3 length: 12 residues. The germline gives CDR1 MDHEN, CDR2 SYDVKM. Trimming shortened V by 3 bases and J by 3 bases, and 5 bases separated the two germline ends. The DNA for the CDR3 is TGTGCCAGCAGTTTTAACGACTATGGCTACACCTTC. This encodes CASSFNDYGYTF.

V and J are TRBV10-3 and TRBJ2-7; 7 bases fit TRBD1. The trim removed 0 bases at V and 5 bases at J, leaving 10 bases unmatched. Looked up from germline, CDR1 is ENHRY and CDR2 is SYGVKD. CDR3 size: 16 residues. CDR3 DNA: TGTGCCATCAGTGAGTCAGAAGGGGGCGCTGGCAACGAGCAGTACTTC. Encoded protein: CAISESEGGAGNEQYF.

The chain recombines TRBV5-1 with TRBJ2-5, with 9 bases lining up with TRBD1. With the DNA end fitting TRBJ2-7 better, the J assignment may be wrong. The germline V gene encodes CDR1 SGHRS and CDR2 YFSETQ. The CDR3 totals 14 residues. The DNA for the CDR3 is TGCGCCAGCAGCAAGGGGGACAGGGTAGGCGAGCAGTACTTC. Its translation: CASSKGDRVGEQYF.

The rearrangement links TRBV18 to TRBJ1-1, with D maybe TRBD1 (5 bases). V lost 2 bases and J lost 0, with 7 bases in between. The CDR3 is made up of 14 amino acids. Germline V gene lookup returns CDR1 KGHSH and CDR2 LQKENI. The CDR3 loop is CASSPGDLNTEAFF. The CDR3 nucleotides are TGTGCCAGCTCACCAGGGGACCTGAACACTGAAGCTTTCTTT.

The V gene is TRBV7-7, the J gene TRBJ2-1; TRBD2 matches at 8 bases. V was clipped by 2 bases and J by 7 bases; unmatched bases: 4. This CDR3 has 14 amino acids. Germline V gives CDR1 SSHAT, CDR2 FNYEAQ (reference sequence). The CDR3 reads CASSLSGRDNEQFF. The CDR3 bases are TGTGCCAGCAGCTTAAGCGGGAGAGATAATGAGCAGTTCTTC.

This clone was recorded once. The rearrangement joins TRBV19 to TRBJ2-1; a weak D match, TRBD1 (6 bases). The CDR3 is 13 amino acids. Germline CDR1 LNHDA, CDR2 SQIVND (reference sequence). Trimming pared 5 bases from V and 9 bases from J, leaving 14 bases between. The CDR3 spells CASSLNRAGEQFF. In nucleotides, the CDR3 is TGTGCCAGTAGTTTGAACAGGGCTGGTGAGCAGTTCTTC.

The chain carries TRBV28 and TRBJ1-2, with TRBD1 matching 8 bases. The germline CDR1 and CDR2 sequences are MDHEN and SYDVKM. The ends lost 3 bases at V and 7 bases at J; junction bases unmatched: 13. CDR3 size: 16 residues. The CDR3 bases are TGTGCCAGCAGTTTCCGACAGGGGCGACGACCCCTTGGCTACACCTTC. Its translation: CASSFRQGRRPLGYTF.